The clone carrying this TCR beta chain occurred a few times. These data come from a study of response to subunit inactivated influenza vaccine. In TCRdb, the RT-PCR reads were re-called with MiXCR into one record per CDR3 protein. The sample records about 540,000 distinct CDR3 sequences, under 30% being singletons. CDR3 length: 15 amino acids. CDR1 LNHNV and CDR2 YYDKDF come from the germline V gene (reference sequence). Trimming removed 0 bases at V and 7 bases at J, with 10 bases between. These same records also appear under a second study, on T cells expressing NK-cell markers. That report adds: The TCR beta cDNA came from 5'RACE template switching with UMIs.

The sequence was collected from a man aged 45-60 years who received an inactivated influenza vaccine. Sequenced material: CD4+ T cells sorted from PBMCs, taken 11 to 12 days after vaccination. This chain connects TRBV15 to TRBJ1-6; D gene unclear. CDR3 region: CATSRDLLGNSPLHF. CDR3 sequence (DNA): TGTGCCACCAGCAGAGATCTCTTGGGGAATTCACCCCTCCACTTT.